This T cell receptor (beta chain) emerged from a study of early T cells in non-severe SARS-CoV-2 infection (dated by TCRdb to the early 2020s). In terms of the full investigation: Because TCR sequencing relied on bulk RNA taken from unsorted whole blood, pairing of alpha and beta chains was not possible.

Results and caveats for the whole study, not just this receptor: VDJdb matching was skewed toward anti-spike CD8 responses and likely underestimated virus-specific expansions, missing private and CD4 specificities.

The study was a case-control design nested within a healthcare worker cohort in London, UK, with weekly nasopharyngeal swab PCR tests and blood sampling. Healthcare workers were recruited during the week of the UK lockdown, between 23 and 31 March 2020, and followed weekly for up to about 15 weeks. This clonotype appeared many times. It has no known antigen specificity. There are no base qualities to consult, and no much larger clone falls within one base. There are 15 amino acids in the CDR3, from cysteine to phenylalanine inclusive. Of all the DNA, just the CDR3 is kept, 45 bases in frame from base 1. Per the germline V gene (reference sequence), LNHDA is the CDR1 and SQIVND is the CDR2. V and J lose 7 bases and 1 base, and a span of 11 bases separates them. Library preparation was by 5' RACE. Sequencing instrument: NextSeq 500. Unique molecular identifiers were attached to individual cDNA molecules in the TCR library protocol so that sequencing error and PCR bias could be corrected. Sequencing covered both TCR alpha and beta chains, and within each sample the abundances of alpha and beta sequences were tightly co-correlated. Concerning the study's data processing: V gene, J gene and CDR3 annotation of TCR sequences was performed with Decombinator V4. TCRs were defined as expanded if a significant change between any two time points was detected under a Poisson model with p below 0.0001. TCR abundances were normalised to the total number of TCRs sequenced per sample and expressed as counts per million. TRAV1-2 paired with TRAJ12, TRAJ20 or TRAJ33 defined MAIT TCRs, while TRAV10 paired with TRAJ18 defined iNKT TCRs. A search of VDJdb, accessed on 1 November 2021, was run for TCRs annotated to CMV, EBV and SARS-CoV-2, with TCRs annotated for multiple antigens excluded. TCRdb's own reprocessing of the public reads used fastp at Q25 and MiXCR and kept productive beta chains. CDR3 protein duplicates are merged, each entry listing the most common genes and DNA. What appears here as the V and J calls and clone size reflects TCRdb's work, not the paper's. The sample table contains approximately 35,000 distinct CDR3 sequences; only one count was recorded for approximately 6.9% of them. The biggest ten clones account for 13% of the sample.

The rearranged segments are TRBV19 and TRBJ2-6; the D call is tentative, TRBD1 or TRBD2, as each matches 5 bases. Specimen: whole blood, collected at baseline. This clonotype originated in an adult who was a healthcare worker with PCR-confirmed SARS-CoV-2 infection or an uninfected control (not recorded which). The CDR3 region has the sequence CASTGTESGANVLTF. Read as DNA, the sequence is TGTGCCAGTACCGGGACCGAGTCTGGGGCCAACGTCCTGACTTTC. The CDR3, completed at both ends by the reference TRBV19 and TRBJ2-6 genes, gives the full variable domain DGGITQSPKYLFRKEGQNVTLSCEQNLNHDAMYWYRQDPGQGLRLIYYSQIVNDFQKGDIAEGYSVSREKKESFPLTVTSAQKNPTAFYLCASTGTESGANVLTFGAGSRLTVL.